This TCR beta chain stems from a study of T-cell reconstitution after alpha-beta-depleted transplantation in children. The library targeted TCRbeta and was prepared with unique molecular identifiers. TCRdb itself ran the PCR reads through MiXCR, one entry per CDR3 protein. In the table there are roughly 220,000 distinct CDR3 sequences, about 8.8% of which are singletons. The V gene's germline CDR1 is SGHTA and CDR2 FQGTGA. Trimming shortened V by 5 bases and J by 8 bases, and 15 bases separated the two germline ends. This CDR3 has 13 residues. The sequence came from a human donor who donated a stem cell graft to a child with SCID. V gene TRBV7-3 combines with J gene TRBJ1-1; D is undetermined. This sample comprised PBMCs from the stem cell graft donor, obtained from the stem cell graft. Here the CDR3 reads CASSPTAMGEAFF. The CDR3 DNA sequence: TGTGCCAGCAGCCCCACGGCCATGGGGGAAGCTTTCTTT.